These T cell receptor beta chains were read from a single sample in a study of OX40 agonist ivuxolimab in advanced cancers. TCRdb keeps only in-frame clones here, not all; method: immunoSEQ multiplex PCR. The table records 50,000 to 60,000 clones, around nine tenths of them present only once. The source material was CD4+ or CD8+ T cells sorted from blood, sampled in a trial of the OX40 agonist ivuxolimab. Source of these receptors: an adult with an advanced solid tumor such as melanoma, head and neck, liver or kidney cancer. Each CDR3 is given with its conserved first and last residue. Fields, in order: V gene, clone size, CDR3 length, D gene, J gene, CDR3 protein. A D gene is named only where the DNA matches it firmly. For some rows the clone size is stated as once, few or many, or as a class when expanded; others skip it.

TRBV29-1	once	13	.	TRBJ2-1	CSGEGLDYNEQFF
TRBV7-2	.	16	.	TRBJ2-1	CASSLVAGSSYNEQFF
TRBV19	.	13	TRBD1	TRBJ2-7	CASSILTGAEQYF
TRBV5-6	.	13	.	TRBJ2-1	CASSLTSFNEQFF
TRBV6-5	once	13	.	TRBJ2-7	CASSWGFSYEQYF
TRBV21-1	.	14	.	TRBJ2-7	CASSKGREPYEQYF
TRBV11-2	.	13	.	TRBJ1-2	CASRDTSAWGYTF
TRBV2	.	13	.	TRBJ1-3	CATTQGSGNTIYF
TRBV30	.	17	TRBD2	TRBJ2-3	CAWSGLAGADGTDTQYF
TRBV13	.	13	.	TRBJ1-4	CASSTLEEELLFF
TRBV14	.	12	.	TRBJ2-1	CASSEGYNEQFF
TRBV29-1	once	13	.	TRBJ2-3	CSVYTGVTDTQYF
TRBV7-6	.	18	TRBD2	TRBJ2-3	CASSLVFLREGQADTQYF
TRBV7-8	.	17	TRBD2	TRBJ2-2	CASSTGLAGTWSGELFF
TRBV7-8	.	17	.	TRBJ2-2	CASSLASSLEFTGELFF
TRBV28	.	10	.	TRBJ2-2	CASSTGELFF
TRBV6-5	.	14	TRBD2	TRBJ2-1	CASSTTGGLSEQFF
TRBV30	once	13	.	TRBJ2-7	CAWSVSLNYEQYF
TRBV28	.	15	.	TRBJ1-2	CASRTFPLEGRGYTF
TRBV29-1	.	11	.	TRBJ1-2	CSAEDGYGYTF
TRBV27	.	15	.	TRBJ2-1	CASRDGLMIYNEQFF
TRBV5-6	.	15	.	TRBJ1-2	CASSLEGTPSYGYTF
TRBV6-6	.	14	.	TRBJ1-4	CASSNRATNEKLFF
TRBV9	.	15	.	TRBJ2-3	CASTQGGFSGGAQYF
TRBV13	.	15	TRBD1	TRBJ2-1	CASSDGQVPYNEQFF
TRBV19	.	12	.	TRBJ1-1	CASTLGNTEAFF
TRBV13	.	14	TRBD1	TRBJ2-3	CASSLEGGGDTQYF
TRBV16	.	18	.	TRBJ2-6	CASSQWASGSSGANVLTF
TRBV5-1	.	14	.	TRBJ2-5	CASSLVGIQETQYF
TRBV7-6	.	14	TRBD1	TRBJ2-7	CASSFGDRGYEQYF
TRBV27	.	14	.	TRBJ1-1	CASSLTQGVTEAFF
TRBV19	.	16	.	TRBJ1-1	CASSIIEGVGHTEAFF